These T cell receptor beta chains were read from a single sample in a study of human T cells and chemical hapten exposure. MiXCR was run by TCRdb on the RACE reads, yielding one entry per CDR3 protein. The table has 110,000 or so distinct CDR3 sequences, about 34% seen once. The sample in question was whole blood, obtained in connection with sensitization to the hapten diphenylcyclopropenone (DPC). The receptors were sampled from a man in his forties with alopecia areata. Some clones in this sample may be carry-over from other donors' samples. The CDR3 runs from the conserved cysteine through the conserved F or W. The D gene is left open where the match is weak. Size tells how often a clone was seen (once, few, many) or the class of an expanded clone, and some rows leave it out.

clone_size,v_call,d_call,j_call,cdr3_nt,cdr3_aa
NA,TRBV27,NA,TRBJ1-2,TGTGCCAGCAGTAATGTCGGGGGGGACTATGGCTACACCTTC,CASSNVGGDYGYTF
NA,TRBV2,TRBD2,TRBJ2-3,TGTGCCAGCAGTGATGGTAGGACGGGGGGTAGCACAGATACGCAGTATTTT,CASSDGRTGGSTDTQYF
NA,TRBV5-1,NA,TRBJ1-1,TGCGCCAGCAGCTCGCAGGTCGCGGGGAATGAAGCTTTCTTT,CASSSQVAGNEAFF
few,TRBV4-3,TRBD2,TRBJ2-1,TGCGCCAGCAGCCATCAGACTAGCGCGTACAATGAGCAGTTCTTC,CASSHQTSAYNEQFF
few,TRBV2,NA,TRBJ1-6,TGTGCCAGCAGCCTACCCAACGGCAATTCACCCCTCCACTTT,CASSLPNGNSPLHF
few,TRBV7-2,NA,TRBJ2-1,TGTGCCAGCAACATACCAACTATACAGGAGGAGCAGTTCTTC,CASNIPTIQEEQFF
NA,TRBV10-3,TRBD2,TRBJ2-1,TGTGCCATCGGTACGGGGGGTGAGTTCTTC,CAIGTGGEFF
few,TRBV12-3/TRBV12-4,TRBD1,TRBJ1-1,TGTGCCAGCCGGGACAGGGCCCTGAACACTGAAGCTTTCTTT,CASRDRALNTEAFF
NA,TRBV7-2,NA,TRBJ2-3,TGTGCCAGCAGCTTAGCTGCGGGACCAGATACGCAGTATTTT,CASSLAAGPDTQYF
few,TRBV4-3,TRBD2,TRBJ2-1,TGCGCCAGCAGCCAGGCTAGCGGGGCCAGCTCCTACAATGAGCAGTTCTTC,CASSQASGASSYNEQFF
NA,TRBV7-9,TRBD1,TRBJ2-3,TGTGCCAGCACCCCGCAGACAGGGGGCGAGGTTACAGATACGCAGTATTTT,CASTPQTGGEVTDTQYF
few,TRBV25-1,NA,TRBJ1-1,TGTGCCAGCAGTGACATCGACCGAGTCACTGAAGCTTTCTTT,CASSDIDRVTEAFF
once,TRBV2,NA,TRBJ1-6,TGTGCCAGCAGCCTCACTAATTCACCCCTCCACTTT,CASSLTNSPLHF
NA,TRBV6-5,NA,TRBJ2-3,TGTGCCAGCACCGGGGATACGCGAGATACGCAGTATTTT,CASTGDTRDTQYF
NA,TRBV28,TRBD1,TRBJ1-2,TGTGCCAGCAGGGAGACCAGGGGGCTCTTGATGGATGGCTACACCTTC,CASRETRGLLMDGYTF
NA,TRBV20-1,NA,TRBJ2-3,TGCAGTGCCGAAAAGCGGACACCAGCCACAGATACGCAGTATTTT,CSAEKRTPATDTQYF
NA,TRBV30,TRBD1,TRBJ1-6,TGTGCCTGGAGTGTACCGACAGGACAGGGGAACTCACCCCTCCACTTT,CAWSVPTGQGNSPLHF
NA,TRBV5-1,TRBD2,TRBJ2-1,TGCGCCAGCAGCTTGGCGAGCGGGAGGGCCTGGGAGCAGTTCTTC,CASSLASGRAWEQFF
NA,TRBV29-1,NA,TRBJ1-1,TGCAGCGTTGAGATGAAGGGAATCGCTGAAGCTTTCTTT,CSVEMKGIAEAFF
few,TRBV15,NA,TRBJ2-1,TGTGCCACCAGCAGAGATGGACAGACCTACAATGAGCAGTTCTTC,CATSRDGQTYNEQFF
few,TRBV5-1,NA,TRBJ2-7,TGCGCCAGCAGCTTGGACGCGATGTACGAGCAGTACTTC,CASSLDAMYEQYF
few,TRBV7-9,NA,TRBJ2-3,TGTGCCAGCAGCTTGGTAGTAGCGAATTCGCAGTATTTT,CASSLVVANSQYF
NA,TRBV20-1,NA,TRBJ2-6,TGCAGTGCGTCGCCACACGTCTCTGGGGCCAACGTCCTGACTTTC,CSASPHVSGANVLTF
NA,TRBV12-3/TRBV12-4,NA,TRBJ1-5,TGTGCCAGCAGTTCACAGGTCCCTCATCAGCCCCAGCATTTT,CASSSQVPHQPQHF
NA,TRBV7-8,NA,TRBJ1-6,TGTGCCAGCAGCTTTTTTCAGGCCAAACCCCTCCACTTT,CASSFFQAKPLHF
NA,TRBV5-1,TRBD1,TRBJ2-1,TGCGCCAGCAGCTTAAGGGACAGGGTCAGCAATGAGCAGTTCTTC,CASSLRDRVSNEQFF
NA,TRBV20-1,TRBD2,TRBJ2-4,TGCAGTGCTACTGATTTAGCGGGAGACGGCAAAAACATTCAGTACTTC,CSATDLAGDGKNIQYF
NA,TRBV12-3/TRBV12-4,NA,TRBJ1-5,TGTGCCAGCAGTTTCCGGGGGGGCGGATATCAGCCCCAGCATTTT,CASSFRGGGYQPQHF
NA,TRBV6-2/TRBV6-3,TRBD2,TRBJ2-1,TGTGCCAGCAGTTACATTAGCGGGAGCTACAATGAGCAGTTCTTC,CASSYISGSYNEQFF
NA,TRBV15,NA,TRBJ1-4,TGTGCCACCAGCCCTCGGCAAGAAAAGGATGAAAAACTGTTTTTT,CATSPRQEKDEKLFF
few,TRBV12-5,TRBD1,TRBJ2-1,TGTGCTAGTGGTTTGGTAGACAGGGTGTTCTTC,CASGLVDRVFF
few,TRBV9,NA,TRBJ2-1,TGTGCCAGCTCTTCTCAGCCGTACAATGAGCAGTTCTTC,CASSSQPYNEQFF
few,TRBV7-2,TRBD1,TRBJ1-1,TGTGCCAGCAGCTGGGGACAGTCGAACACTGAAGCTTTCTTT,CASSWGQSNTEAFF
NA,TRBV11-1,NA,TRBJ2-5,TGTGCCAGCAGCCCAGAGCCAGCCCAACGACAAGAGACCCAGTACTTC,CASSPEPAQRQETQYF
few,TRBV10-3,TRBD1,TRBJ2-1,TGTGCCATCAGTGGGGGACAGGGGGTCCCCAATGAGCAGTTCTTC,CAISGGQGVPNEQFF
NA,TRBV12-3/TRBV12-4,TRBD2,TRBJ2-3,TGTGCCAGCCGCCCCGGGACTAGCGGCACAGATACGCAGTATTTT,CASRPGTSGTDTQYF
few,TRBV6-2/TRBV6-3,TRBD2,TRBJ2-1,TGTGCCAGCAGTTACCAGCGGGAGGAGAGGTACAATGAGCAGTTCTTC,CASSYQREERYNEQFF
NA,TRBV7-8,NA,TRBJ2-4,TGTGCCAGCAGCTTAGTAGGCGGAGGGGTAGCCAAAAACATTCAGTACTTC,CASSLVGGGVAKNIQYF
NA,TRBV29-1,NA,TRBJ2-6,TGCAGCGTTTCCCTGAGAGAGCAGAGCTCTGGGGCCAACGTCCTGACTTTC,CSVSLREQSSGANVLTF
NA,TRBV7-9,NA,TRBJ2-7,TGTGCCAGCAGCTCCGACAGCCTCTCCTACGAGCAGTACTTC,CASSSDSLSYEQYF
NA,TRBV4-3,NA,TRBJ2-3,TGCGCCAGCAGCCAATCCCAACCCGGACCGGCCAATCGGTATACGCAGTATTTT,CASSQSQPGPANRYTQYF
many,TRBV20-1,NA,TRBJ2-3,TGCAGTGCTCTCACGCTTGGACACCATACGCAGTATTTT,CSALTLGHHTQYF
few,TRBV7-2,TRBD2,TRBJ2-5,TGTGCCAGCAGCTTAGTGAGACTAGCGGGAGAGGAGACCCAGTACTTC,CASSLVRLAGEETQYF
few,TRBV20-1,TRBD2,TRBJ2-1,TGCAGTGCTAGACTCGGGGAGGGTGATGAGCAGTTCTTC,CSARLGEGDEQFF
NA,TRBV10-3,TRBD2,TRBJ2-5,TGTGCCATCAGTGGCAGCGGGAGCCTACAAGAGACCCAGTACTTC,CAISGSGSLQETQYF
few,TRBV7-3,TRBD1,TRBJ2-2,TGTGCCAGCAGCCGGGACAGGACGGCCGGGGAGCTGTTTTTT,CASSRDRTAGELFF
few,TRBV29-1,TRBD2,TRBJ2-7,TGCAGCGTTGAAGATCCGTGGGGGGGGTACGAGCAGTACTTC,CSVEDPWGGYEQYF